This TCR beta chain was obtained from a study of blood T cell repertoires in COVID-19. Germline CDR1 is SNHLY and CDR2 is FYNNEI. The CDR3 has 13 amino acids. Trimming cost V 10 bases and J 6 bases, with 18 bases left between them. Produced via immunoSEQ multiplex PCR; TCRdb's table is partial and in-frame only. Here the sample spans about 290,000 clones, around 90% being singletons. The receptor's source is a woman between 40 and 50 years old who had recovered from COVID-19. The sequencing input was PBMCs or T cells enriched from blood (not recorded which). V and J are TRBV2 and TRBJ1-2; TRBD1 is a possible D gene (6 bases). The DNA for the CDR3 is TGTGCCACCAACCGTCTCAGGGGCGATGGCTACACCTTC. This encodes CATNRLRGDGYTF.